The rows below give T cell receptor beta chains drawn from one sample of a study of CD8+ T cells in alopecia areata. Data came from immunoSEQ multiplex PCR; TCRdb stores just in-frame clones and leaves some out. Of 150,000 to 200,000 clones in the sample, roughly 53% were seen once. The material was CD8+ T cells sorted from blood, obtained at week 24, from a patient treated with tofacitinib. These receptors all come from a human donor with alopecia areata. Each CDR3 is given with its conserved first and last residue.

V gene	J gene	CDR3 protein
TRBV5-1	TRBJ2-2	CASNRVSNTGELFF
TRBV7-9	TRBJ2-7	CASSASEQYF
TRBV2	TRBJ1-2	CASGGPTGYTF
TRBV11-3	TRBJ2-1	CASSSGYEQFF
TRBV7-9	TRBJ2-5	CASSKGTEETQYF
TRBV7-9	TRBJ2-3	CASSLGGEKDTQYF
TRBV7-9	TRBJ2-7	CASSLWGNDEQYF
TRBV30	TRBJ2-1	CAWRDESYNEQFF
TRBV13	TRBJ2-5	CASSLGARGQETQYF
TRBV6-6	TRBJ2-7	CASANYEQYF
TRBV7-9	TRBJ2-1	CASSLAEGEYNEQFF
TRBV15	TRBJ2-1	CATNVQGYNEQFF
TRBV7-3	TRBJ2-1	CASSSISLRTSGGAHEQFF
TRBV11-2	TRBJ1-5	CASSTAGGLQPQHF
TRBV27	TRBJ1-6	CASSYGTNSPLHF
TRBV6-1	TRBJ1-5	CASSEESFSNQPQHF
TRBV7-9	TRBJ2-1	CASSSPLKAGGYNEQFF
TRBV19	TRBJ1-5	CASRGSNQPQHF
TRBV7-9	TRBJ2-5	CASSLRTGSIETQYF
TRBV7-2	TRBJ2-5	CASSQTVGETQYF
TRBV4-2	TRBJ1-2	CASSHVPGPNYGYTF
TRBV5-1	TRBJ2-2	CASSLLPETNTGELFF
TRBV6-1	TRBJ1-1	CALGAGRQRKTEAFF
TRBV30	TRBJ2-2	CAWSPTSDGELFF
TRBV5-1	TRBJ1-5	CASSLEEYHRMEPQHF
TRBV6-5	TRBJ2-5	CASSYSRRGWEETQYF
TRBV27	TRBJ1-1	CASSLLGATEAFF
TRBV6-1	TRBJ2-1	CASSEAGLGHYNEQFF
TRBV7-8	TRBJ2-1	CASSFETAGVNEQFF
TRBV18	TRBJ2-7	CASSPLVGGEIYEQYF
TRBV5-1	TRBJ2-1	CASSWVVRGIVNEQFF
TRBV9	TRBJ2-7	CASSEGLAGEQYF
TRBV11-2	TRBJ2-2	CASYTGELFF
TRBV4-1	TRBJ1-5	CASSPQDGNQPQHF
TRBV6-5	TRBJ2-5	CASSFSTGGQETQYF
TRBV7-9	TRBJ1-1	CASSLSTEAFF
TRBV30	TRBJ1-5	CAWSGVTQPQHF
TRBV19	TRBJ2-2	CASIEATASNTGELFF
TRBV5-1	TRBJ2-7	CASSLDEWGTGGYEQYF
TRBV29-1	TRBJ2-2	CSVDGGRSGELFF
TRBV25-1	TRBJ2-5	CASSEWGAQETQYF